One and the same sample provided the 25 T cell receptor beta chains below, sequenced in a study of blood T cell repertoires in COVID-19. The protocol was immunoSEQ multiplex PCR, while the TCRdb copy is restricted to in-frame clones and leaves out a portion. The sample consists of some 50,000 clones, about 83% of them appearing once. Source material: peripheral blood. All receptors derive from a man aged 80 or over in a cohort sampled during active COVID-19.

This CDR3 reads CASSSTLGREAEAFF. The CDR3 nucleotides read TGTGCCAGCAGTTCTACCTTAGGAAGGGAGGCTGAAGCTTTCTTT. The rearrangement uses TRBV7-9 and TRBJ1-1; D not resolved. The length of the CDR3 is 15 residues. Germline CDR1 SEHNR, CDR2 FQNEAQ (reference sequence). Trimming pared 6 bases from V and 6 bases from J, leaving 20 bases between.

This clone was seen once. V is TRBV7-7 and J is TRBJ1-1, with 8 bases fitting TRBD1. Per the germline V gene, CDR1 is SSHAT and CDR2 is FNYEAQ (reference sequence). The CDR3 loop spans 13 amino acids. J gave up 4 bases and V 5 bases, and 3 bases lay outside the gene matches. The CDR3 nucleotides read TGTGCCAGCAGCCTCACAGGGGGCACTGAAGCTTTCTTT. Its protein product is CASSLTGGTEAFF. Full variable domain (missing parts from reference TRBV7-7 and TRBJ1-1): GAGVSQSPRYKVTKRGQDVTLRCDPISSHATLYWYQQALGQGPEFLTYFNYEAQPDKSGLPSDRFSAERPEGSISTLTIQRTEQRDSAMYRCASSLTGGTEAFFGQGTRLTVV.

The CDR3 region is CASSLMTGGNQPQHF. DNA for the CDR3: TGTGCCAGCAGTCTCATGACAGGGGGCAATCAGCCCCAGCATTTT. J is TRBJ1-5 and V is TRBV27, with 8 bases aligning to TRBD1. The V gene end was trimmed by 5 bases and the J gene end by 2 bases; junction bases not matched to a gene: 5. The germline CDR1 and CDR2 sequences are MNHEY and SMNVEV (reference sequence). The CDR3 covers 15 residues.

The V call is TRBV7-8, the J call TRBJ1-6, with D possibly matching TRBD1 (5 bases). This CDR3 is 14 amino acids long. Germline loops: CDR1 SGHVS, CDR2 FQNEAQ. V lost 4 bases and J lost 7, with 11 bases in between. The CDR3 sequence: CASSSTVFNSPLHF. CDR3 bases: TGTGCCAGCAGCTCGACAGTATTCAATTCACCCCTCCACTTT.

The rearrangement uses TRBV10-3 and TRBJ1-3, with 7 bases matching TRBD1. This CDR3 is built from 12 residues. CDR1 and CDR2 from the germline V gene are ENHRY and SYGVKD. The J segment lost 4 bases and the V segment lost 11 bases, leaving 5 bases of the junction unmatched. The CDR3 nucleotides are TGTGCCGCACAGGGGAGAGGAAACACCATATATTTT. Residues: CAAQGRGNTIYF.

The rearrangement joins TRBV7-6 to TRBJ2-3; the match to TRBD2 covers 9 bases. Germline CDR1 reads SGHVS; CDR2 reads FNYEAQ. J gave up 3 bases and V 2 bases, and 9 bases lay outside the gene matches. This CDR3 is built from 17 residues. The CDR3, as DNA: TGTGCCAGCAGCTTATCCGGTTTAGCGGGAGTGACAGATACGCAGTATTTT. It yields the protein CASSLSGLAGVTDTQYF.

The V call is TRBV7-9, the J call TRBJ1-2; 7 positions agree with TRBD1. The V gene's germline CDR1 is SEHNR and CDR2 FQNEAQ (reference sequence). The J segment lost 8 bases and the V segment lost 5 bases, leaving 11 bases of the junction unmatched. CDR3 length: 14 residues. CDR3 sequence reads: CASSRQGALGGYTF. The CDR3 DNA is TGTGCCAGCAGCCGACAGGGTGCCCTCGGCGGCTACACCTTC.

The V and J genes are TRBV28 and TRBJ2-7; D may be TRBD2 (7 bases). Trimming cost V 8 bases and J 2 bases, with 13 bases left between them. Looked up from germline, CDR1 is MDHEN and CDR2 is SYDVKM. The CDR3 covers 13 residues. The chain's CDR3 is CASRGAPTYEQYF. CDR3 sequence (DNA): TGTGCCAGCCGGGGGGCTCCTACCTACGAGCAGTACTTC.

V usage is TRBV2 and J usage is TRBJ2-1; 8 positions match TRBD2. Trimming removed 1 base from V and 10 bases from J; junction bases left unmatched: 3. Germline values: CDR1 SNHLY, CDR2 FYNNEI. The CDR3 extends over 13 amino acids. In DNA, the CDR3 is TGTGCCAGCAGTGAAGTGGTAGCGGGGGAGCAGTTCTTC. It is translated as CASSEVVAGEQFF.

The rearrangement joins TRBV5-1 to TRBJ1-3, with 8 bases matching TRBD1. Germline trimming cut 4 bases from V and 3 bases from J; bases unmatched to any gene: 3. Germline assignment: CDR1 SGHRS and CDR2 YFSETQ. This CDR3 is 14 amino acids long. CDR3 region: CASSVGQGGNTIYF. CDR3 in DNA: TGCGCCAGCAGCGTCGGACAGGGTGGAAACACCATATATTTT.

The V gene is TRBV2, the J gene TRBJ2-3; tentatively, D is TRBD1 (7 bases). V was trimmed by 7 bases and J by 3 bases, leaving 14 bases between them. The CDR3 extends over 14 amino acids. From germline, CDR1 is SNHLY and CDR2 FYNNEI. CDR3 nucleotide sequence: TGTGCCAGCAATAGCGGACAGGTTACAGATACGCAGTATTTT. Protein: CASNSGQVTDTQYF.

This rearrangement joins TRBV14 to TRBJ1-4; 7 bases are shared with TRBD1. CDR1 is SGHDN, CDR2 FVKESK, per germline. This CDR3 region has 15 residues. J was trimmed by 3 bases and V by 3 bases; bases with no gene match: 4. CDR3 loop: CASSQRQGPNEKLFF. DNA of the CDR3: TGTGCCAGCAGCCAGAGACAGGGACCTAATGAAAAACTGTTTTTT.

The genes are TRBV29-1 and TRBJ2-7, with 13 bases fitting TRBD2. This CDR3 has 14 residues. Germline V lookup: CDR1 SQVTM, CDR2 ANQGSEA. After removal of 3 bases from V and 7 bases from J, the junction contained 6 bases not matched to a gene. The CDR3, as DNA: TGCAGCGTTGAGGGAGGACTAGCGGGGGAAGAGCAGTACTTC. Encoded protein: CSVEGGLAGEEQYF.

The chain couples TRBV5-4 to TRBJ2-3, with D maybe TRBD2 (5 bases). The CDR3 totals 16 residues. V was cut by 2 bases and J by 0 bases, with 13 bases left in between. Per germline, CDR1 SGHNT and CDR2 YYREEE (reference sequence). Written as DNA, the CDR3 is TGTGCCAGCAGCTTACTTCGGGGATCTAGCACAGATACGCAGTATTTT. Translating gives CASSLLRGSSTDTQYF.

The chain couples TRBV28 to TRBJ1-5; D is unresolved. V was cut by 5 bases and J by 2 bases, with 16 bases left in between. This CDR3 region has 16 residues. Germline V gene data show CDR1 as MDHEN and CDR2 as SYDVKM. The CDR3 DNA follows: TGTGCCAGCAGTACCGAGGCGGGTCCCGGCAATCAGCCCCAGCATTTT. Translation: CASSTEAGPGNQPQHF.

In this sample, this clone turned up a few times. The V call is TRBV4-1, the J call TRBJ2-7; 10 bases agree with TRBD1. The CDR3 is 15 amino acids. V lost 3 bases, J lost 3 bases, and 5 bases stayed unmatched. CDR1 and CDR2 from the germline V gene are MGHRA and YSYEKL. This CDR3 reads CASSQGGTGVYEQYF. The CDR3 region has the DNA TGCGCCAGCAGCCAGGGAGGGACAGGGGTCTACGAGCAGTACTTC.

In DNA form, the CDR3 reads TGCGCCAGCAGCCAAGATTGGCCTAGCGGGAGGTCTAGCACAGATACGCAGTATTTT. This sequence encodes CASSQDWPSGRSSTDTQYF. The V and J genes are TRBV4-3 and TRBJ2-3, with 11 bases lining up with TRBD2. The CDR3 consists of 19 residues. Germline values: CDR1 LGHNA, CDR2 YSLEER. With 0 bases clipped from V and 0 bases from J, the junction kept 8 bases outside the gene matches.

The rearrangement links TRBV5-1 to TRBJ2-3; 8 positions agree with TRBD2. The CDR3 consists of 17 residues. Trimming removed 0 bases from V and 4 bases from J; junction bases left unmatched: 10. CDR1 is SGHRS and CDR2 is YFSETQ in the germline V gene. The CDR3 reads CASSLASGLAGPDTQYF. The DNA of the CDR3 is TGCGCCAGCAGCTTGGCCAGTGGACTAGCTGGCCCAGATACGCAGTATTTT.

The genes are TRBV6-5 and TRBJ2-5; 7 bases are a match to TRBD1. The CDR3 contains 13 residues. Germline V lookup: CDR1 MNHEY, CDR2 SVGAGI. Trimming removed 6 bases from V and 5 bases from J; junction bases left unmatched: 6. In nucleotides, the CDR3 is TGTGCCAGCAGACGACAGGGTTGGGAGACCCAGTACTTC. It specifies CASRRQGWETQYF.

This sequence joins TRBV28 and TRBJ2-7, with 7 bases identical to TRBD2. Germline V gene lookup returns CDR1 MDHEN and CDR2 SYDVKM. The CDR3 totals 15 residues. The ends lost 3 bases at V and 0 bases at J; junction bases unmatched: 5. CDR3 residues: CASSFPGGSSYEQYF. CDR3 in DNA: TGTGCCAGCAGTTTCCCCGGGGGGAGCTCCTACGAGCAGTACTTC.

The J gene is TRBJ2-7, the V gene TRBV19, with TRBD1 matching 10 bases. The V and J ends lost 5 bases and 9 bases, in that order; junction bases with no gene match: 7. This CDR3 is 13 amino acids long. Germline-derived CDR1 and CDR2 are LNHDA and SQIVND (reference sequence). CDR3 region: CASSPGQGMGQYF. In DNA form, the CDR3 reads TGTGCCAGTAGTCCGGGACAGGGGATGGGGCAGTACTTC.

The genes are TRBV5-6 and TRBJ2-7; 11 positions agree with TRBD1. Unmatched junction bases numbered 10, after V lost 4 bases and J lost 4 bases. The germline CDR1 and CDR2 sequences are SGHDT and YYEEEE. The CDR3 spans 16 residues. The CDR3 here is CASSRLFGTGGYEQYF. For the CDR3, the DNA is TGTGCCAGCAGCCGGCTTTTTGGGACAGGGGGTTACGAGCAGTACTTC.

CDR3: CASSGSGTYTGELFF. In nucleotides, the CDR3 is TGTGCCAGCAGTGGATCCGGGACTTACACCGGGGAGCTGTTTTTT. This chain uses TRBV2 with TRBJ2-2; TRBD2 might be the D (6 bases). V was pared by 4 bases and J by 3 bases, with 12 bases between. Germline V gene lookup returns CDR1 SNHLY and CDR2 FYNNEI. CDR3 length: 15 residues.

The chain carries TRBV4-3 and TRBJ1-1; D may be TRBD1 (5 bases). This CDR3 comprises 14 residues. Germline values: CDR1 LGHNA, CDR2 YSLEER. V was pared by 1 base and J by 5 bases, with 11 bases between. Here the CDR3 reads CASSQGHRQTEAFF. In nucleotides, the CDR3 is TGCGCCAGCAGCCAAGGTCACAGGCAAACTGAAGCTTTCTTT.

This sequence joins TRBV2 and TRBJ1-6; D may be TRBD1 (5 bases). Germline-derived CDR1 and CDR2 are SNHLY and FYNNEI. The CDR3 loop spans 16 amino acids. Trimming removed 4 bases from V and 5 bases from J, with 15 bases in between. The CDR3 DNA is TGTGCCAGCAGTGCCTTCAGGGCTACTAATAATTCACCCCTCCACTTT. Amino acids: CASSAFRATNNSPLHF.